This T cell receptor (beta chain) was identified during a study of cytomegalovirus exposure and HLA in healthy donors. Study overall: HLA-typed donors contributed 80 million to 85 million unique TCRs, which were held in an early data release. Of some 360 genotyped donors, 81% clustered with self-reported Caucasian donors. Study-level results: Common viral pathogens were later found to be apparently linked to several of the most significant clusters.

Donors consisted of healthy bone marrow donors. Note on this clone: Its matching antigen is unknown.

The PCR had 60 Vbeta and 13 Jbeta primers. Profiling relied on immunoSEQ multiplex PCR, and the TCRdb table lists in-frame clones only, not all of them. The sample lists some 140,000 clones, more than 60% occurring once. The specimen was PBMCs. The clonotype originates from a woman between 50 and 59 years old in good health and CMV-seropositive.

CDR3 sequence reads: CASIVQGSSYNEQFF. Here the CDR3 DNA reads TGTGCCAGCATCGTGCAGGGGAGCTCCTACAATGAGCAGTTCTTC. The chain is built from TRBV5-6 and TRBJ2-1, with D perhaps matching TRBD1 (6 bases). V lost 6 bases to trimming and J lost 0 bases, with 13 bases between them. The CDR3 runs 15 residues. Germline assignment: CDR1 SGHDT and CDR2 YYEEEE.